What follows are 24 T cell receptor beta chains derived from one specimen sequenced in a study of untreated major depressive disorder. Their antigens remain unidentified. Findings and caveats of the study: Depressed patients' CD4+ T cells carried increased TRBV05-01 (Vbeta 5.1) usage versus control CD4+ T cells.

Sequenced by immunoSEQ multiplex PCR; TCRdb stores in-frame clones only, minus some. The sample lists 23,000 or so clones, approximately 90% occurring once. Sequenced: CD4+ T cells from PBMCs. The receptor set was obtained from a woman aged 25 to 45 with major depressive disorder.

CDR3: CSVDGGRGGQETQYF. CDR3 DNA: TGCAGCGTTGACGGGGGGCGAGGAGGACAAGAGACCCAGTACTTC. The chain has TRBV29-1 and TRBJ2-5; a weak D match, TRBD2 (7 bases). This CDR3 is 15 amino acids long. V lost 3 bases to trimming and J lost 2 bases, with 16 bases between them. Germline loops: CDR1 SQVTM, CDR2 ANQGSEA.

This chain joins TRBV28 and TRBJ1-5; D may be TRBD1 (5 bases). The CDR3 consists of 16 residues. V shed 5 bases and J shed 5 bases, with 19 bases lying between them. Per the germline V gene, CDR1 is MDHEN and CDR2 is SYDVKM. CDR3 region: CASSHYGGKVDQPQHF. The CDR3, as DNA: TGTGCCAGCAGTCATTATGGGGGGAAGGTTGATCAGCCCCAGCATTTT.

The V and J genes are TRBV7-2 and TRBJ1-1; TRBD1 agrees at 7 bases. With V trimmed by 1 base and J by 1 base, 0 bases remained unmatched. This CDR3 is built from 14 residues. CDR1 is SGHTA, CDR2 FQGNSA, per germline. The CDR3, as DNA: TGTGCCAGCAGCTTAGGGACAGGGAACACTGAAGCTTTCTTT. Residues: CASSLGTGNTEAFF.

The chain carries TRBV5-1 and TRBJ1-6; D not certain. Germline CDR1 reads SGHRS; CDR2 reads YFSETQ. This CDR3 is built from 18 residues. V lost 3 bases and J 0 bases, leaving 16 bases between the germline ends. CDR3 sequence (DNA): TGCGCCAGCAGCTCGGAACCCCAGACGAGCTCCTATAATTCACCCCTCCACTTT. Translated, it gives CASSSEPQTSSYNSPLHF.

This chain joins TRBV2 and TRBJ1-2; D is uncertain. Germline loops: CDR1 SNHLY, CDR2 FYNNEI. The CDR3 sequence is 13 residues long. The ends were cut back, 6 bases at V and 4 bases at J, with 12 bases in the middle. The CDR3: CASRDSWGYGYTF. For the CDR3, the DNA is TGTGCCAGCAGGGATTCGTGGGGCTATGGCTACACCTTC.

CDR3 in DNA: TGTGCCAGCAGCTTGGACAGTTTCTACGAGCAGTACTTC. Protein: CASSLDSFYEQYF. The V gene is TRBV5-8, the J gene TRBJ2-7; no reliable D call. Germline V gives CDR1 SGHTS, CDR2 YDEGEE. The CDR3 is 13 amino acids. V was pared by 0 bases and J by 3 bases, with 7 bases between. Filled out from reference TRBV5-8 and TRBJ2-7, the complete variable domain reads EAGVTQSPTHLIKTRGQQATLRCSPISGHTSVYWYQQALGLGLQFLLWYDEGEERNRGNFPPRFSGRQFPNYSSELNVNALELEDSALYLCASSLDSFYEQYFGPGTRLTVT.

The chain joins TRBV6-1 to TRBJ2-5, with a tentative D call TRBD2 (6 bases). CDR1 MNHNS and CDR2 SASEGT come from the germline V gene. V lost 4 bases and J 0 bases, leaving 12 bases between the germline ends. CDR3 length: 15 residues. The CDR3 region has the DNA TGTGCCAGCAGTGTTAGGACTAACTACCAAGAGACCCAGTACTTC. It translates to CASSVRTNYQETQYF.

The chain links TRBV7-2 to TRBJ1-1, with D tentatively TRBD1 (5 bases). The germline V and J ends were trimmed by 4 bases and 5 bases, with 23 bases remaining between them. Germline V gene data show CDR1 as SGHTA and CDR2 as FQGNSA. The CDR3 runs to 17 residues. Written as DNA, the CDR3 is TGTGCCAGCAGCTCACATCGCATCGTGCGGGGGGAAACTGAAGCTTTCTTT. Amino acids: CASSSHRIVRGETEAFF. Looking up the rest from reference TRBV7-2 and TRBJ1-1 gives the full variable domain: GAGVSQSPSNKVTEKGKDVELRCDPISGHTALYWYRQSLGQGLEFLIYFQGNSAPDKSGLPSDRFSAERTGGSVSTLTIQRTQQEDSAVYLCASSSHRIVRGETEAFFGQGTRLTVV.

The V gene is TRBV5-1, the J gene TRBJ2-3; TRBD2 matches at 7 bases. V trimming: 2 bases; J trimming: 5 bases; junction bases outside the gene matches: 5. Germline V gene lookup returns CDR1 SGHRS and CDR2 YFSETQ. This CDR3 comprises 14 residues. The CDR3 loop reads CASSFGGSGDTQYF. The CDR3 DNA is TGCGCCAGCAGCTTTGGCGGGAGCGGAGATACGCAGTATTTT.

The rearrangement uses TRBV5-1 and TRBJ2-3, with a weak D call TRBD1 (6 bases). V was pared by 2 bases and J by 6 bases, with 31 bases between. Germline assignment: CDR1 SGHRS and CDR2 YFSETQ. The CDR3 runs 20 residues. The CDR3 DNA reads TGCGCCAGCAGCTTCAACAGGGTTATGGGTATCAGTCACAACTTGGATACGCAGTATTTT. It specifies CASSFNRVMGISHNLDTQYF.

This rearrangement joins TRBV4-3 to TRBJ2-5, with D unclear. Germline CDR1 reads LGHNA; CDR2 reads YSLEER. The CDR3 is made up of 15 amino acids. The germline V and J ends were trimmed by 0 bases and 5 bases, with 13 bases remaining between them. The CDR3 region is CASSQESAALETQYF. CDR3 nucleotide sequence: TGCGCCAGCAGCCAAGAATCGGCTGCTCTGGAGACCCAGTACTTC.

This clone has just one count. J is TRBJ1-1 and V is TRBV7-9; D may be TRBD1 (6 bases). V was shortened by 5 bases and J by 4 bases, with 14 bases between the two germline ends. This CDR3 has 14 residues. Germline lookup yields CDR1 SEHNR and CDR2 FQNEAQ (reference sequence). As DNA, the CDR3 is TGTGCCAGCAGCCTACTACAGGGAAGCACTGAAGCTTTCTTT. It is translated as CASSLLQGSTEAFF.

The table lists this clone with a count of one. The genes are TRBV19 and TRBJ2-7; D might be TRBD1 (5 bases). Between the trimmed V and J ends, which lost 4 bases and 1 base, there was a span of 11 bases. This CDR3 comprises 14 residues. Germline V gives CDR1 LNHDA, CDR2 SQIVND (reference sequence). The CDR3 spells CASSTSGYSYEQYF. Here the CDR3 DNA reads TGTGCCAGTAGTACCTCAGGGTATTCCTACGAGCAGTACTTC.

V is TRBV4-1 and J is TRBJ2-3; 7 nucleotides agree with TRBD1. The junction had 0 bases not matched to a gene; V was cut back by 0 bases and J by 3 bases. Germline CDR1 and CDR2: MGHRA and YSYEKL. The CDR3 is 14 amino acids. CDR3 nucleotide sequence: TGCGCCAGCAGCCAAGACAGGGGGACAGATACGCAGTATTTT. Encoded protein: CASSQDRGTDTQYF.

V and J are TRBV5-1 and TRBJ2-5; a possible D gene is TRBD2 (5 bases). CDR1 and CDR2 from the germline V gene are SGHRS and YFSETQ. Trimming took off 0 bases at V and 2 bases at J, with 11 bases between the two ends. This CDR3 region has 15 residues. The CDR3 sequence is CASSLAGVTQETQYF. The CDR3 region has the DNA TGCGCCAGCAGCTTGGCCGGGGTGACTCAAGAGACCCAGTACTTC.

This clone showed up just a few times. The CDR3, as DNA: TGCAGCGTTGACAACTCTAACTATGGCTACACCTTC. Translation: CSVDNSNYGYTF. The chain has TRBV29-1 and TRBJ1-2; D gene uncertain. Trimming shortened V by 3 bases and J by 0 bases, and 5 bases separated the two germline ends. Germline V gene data show CDR1 as SQVTM and CDR2 as ANQGSEA. The CDR3 loop spans 12 amino acids.

CDR3 residues: CARGYRDRGTQRYEQYF. The CDR3, as DNA: TGTGCCAGGGGTTATAGAGACAGGGGAACCCAGCGATACGAGCAGTACTTC. The chain combines TRBV6-7 with TRBJ2-7; 8 positions match TRBD1. TRBV6-7 is known as an ORF, though its function is uncertain. J lost 4 bases, V lost 9 bases, and 20 bases had no gene match. This CDR3 comprises 17 residues.

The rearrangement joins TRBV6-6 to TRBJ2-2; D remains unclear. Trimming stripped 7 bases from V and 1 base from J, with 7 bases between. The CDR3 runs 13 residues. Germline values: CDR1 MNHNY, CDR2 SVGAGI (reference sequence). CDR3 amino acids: CASKRENTGELFF. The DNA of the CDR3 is TGTGCCAGCAAAAGGGAGAACACCGGGGAGCTGTTTTTT.

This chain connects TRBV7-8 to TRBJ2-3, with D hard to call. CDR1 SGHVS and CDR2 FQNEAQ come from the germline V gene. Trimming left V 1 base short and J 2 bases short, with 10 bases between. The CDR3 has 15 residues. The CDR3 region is CASSLEHGYTDTQYF. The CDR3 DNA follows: TGTGCCAGCAGCTTAGAACATGGATACACAGATACGCAGTATTTT. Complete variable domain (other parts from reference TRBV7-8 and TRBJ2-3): GAGVSQSPRYKVAKRGQDVALRCDPISGHVSLFWYQQALGQGPEFLTYFQNEAQLDKSGLPSDRFFAERPEGSVSTLKIQRTQQEDSAVYLCASSLEHGYTDTQYFGPGTRLTVL.

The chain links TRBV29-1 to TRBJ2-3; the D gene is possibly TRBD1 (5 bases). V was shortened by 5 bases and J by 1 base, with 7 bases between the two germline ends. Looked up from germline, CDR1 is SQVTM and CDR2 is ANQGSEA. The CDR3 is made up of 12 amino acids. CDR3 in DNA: TGCAGCGTTTCGACAGGCACAGATACGCAGTATTTT. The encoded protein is CSVSTGTDTQYF.

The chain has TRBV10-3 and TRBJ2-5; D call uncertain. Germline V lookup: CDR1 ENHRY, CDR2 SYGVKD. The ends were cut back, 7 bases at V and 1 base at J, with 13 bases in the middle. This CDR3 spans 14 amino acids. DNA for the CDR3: TGTGCCATCATGGCTCGGCTAGGCCAAGAGACCCAGTACTTC. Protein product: CAIMARLGQETQYF.

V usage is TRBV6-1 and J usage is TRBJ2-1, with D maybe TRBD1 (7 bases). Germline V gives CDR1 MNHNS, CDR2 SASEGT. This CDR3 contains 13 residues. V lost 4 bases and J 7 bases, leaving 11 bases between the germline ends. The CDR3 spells CASSVQGGNEQFF. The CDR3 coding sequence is TGTGCCAGCAGTGTTCAGGGGGGTAATGAGCAGTTCTTC.

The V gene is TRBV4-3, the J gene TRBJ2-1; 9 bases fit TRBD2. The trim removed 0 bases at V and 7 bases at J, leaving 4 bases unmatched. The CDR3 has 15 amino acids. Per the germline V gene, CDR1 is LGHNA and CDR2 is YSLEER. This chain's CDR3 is CASSQDRSGGNEQFF. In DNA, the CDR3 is TGCGCCAGCAGCCAAGATCGGAGCGGGGGGAATGAGCAGTTCTTC.

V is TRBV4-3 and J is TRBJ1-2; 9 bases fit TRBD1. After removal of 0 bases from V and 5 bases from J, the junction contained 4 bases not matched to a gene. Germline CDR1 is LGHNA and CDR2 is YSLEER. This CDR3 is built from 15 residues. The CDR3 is CASSQEGQGQYGYTF. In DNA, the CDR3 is TGCGCCAGCAGCCAAGAGGGACAGGGACAGTATGGCTACACCTTC.